The 29 T cell receptor beta chains presented below share a single source sample, sequenced in a study of technical replicates of blood from a handful of donors (dated by TCRdb to 2017 to 2019). Library generation was performed with the immunoSEQ multiplex PCR assay. TCRdb limited this immuneACCESS table to in-frame rearrangements with V and J called. A share of clones is missing; checked studies link under half to unresolved V genes, and the rest is unexplained. The sample includes approximately 78,000 clones, with over 95% observed a single time. More than 0.2% of the sample is in the top ten clones. The specimen sequenced was T cells isolated from PBMCs. The receptors were sampled from a human donor in good health.

The chain joins TRBV19 to TRBJ1-6, with a tentative D call TRBD1 (6 bases). Trimming pared 6 bases from V and 7 bases from J, leaving 16 bases between. The CDR3 extends over 15 amino acids. CDR1 and CDR2 from the germline V gene are LNHDA and SQIVND (reference sequence). DNA of the CDR3: TGTGCCAGTAGAGGGTCGGTGGACAGAAATTCACCCCTCCACTTT. It encodes CASRGSVDRNSPLHF.

V usage is TRBV21-1 and J usage is TRBJ1-2. TRBV21-1 is given as a pseudogene. The CDR3 is 13 residues long. The CDR3 DNA follows: TGTGCCAGCAAGGGGGGGGCGCTCTATGGCTACACCTTC. This gives the protein CASKGGALYGYTF.

V is TRBV14 and J is TRBJ2-1; maybe TRBD1 (5 bases). The CDR3 is made up of 14 amino acids. Germline loops: CDR1 SGHDN, CDR2 FVKESK. Deletions cut 1 base from V and 8 bases from J, with 12 bases between. Here the CDR3 reads CASSQVGPGDEQFF. The DNA of the CDR3 is TGTGCCAGCAGCCAAGTGGGGCCAGGCGATGAGCAGTTCTTC.

V and J are TRBV7-9 and TRBJ2-3; 8 bases fit TRBD2. This CDR3 spans 14 amino acids. The germline V gene has CDR1 SEHNR and CDR2 FQNEAQ (reference sequence). J lost 1 base, V lost 5 bases, and 2 bases had no gene match. The CDR3 DNA sequence: TGTGCCAGCAGCAGAGCGGGGGGCACAGATACGCAGTATTTT. Protein product: CASSRAGGTDTQYF.

This chain joins TRBV15 and TRBJ1-4, with 9 bases aligning to TRBD1. This CDR3 has 16 residues. Germline CDR1 reads LNHNV; CDR2 reads YYDKDF (reference sequence). V was clipped by 0 bases and J by 6 bases; unmatched bases: 5. CDR3 in DNA: TGTGCCACCAGCAGAGACCAGACAGGGGGTCATGAAAAACTGTTTTTT. Translation: CATSRDQTGGHEKLFF.

The chain joins TRBV10-3 to TRBJ2-5, with 12 nucleotides matching TRBD2. Germline CDR1 reads ENHRY; CDR2 reads SYGVKD. The CDR3 consists of 17 residues. V lost 7 bases to trimming and J lost 2 bases; unmatched junction nucleotides: 11. The CDR3: CAIKPASGLAGQETQYF. The CDR3 nucleotides are TGTGCCATCAAACCCGCTAGCGGACTAGCGGGACAAGAGACCCAGTACTTC.

The chain combines TRBV27 with TRBJ2-7, with D perhaps TRBD2 (5 bases). V lost 10 bases, J lost 1 base, and 14 bases lay in between. The CDR3 has 13 residues. The V gene's germline CDR1 is MNHEY and CDR2 SMNVEV (reference sequence). The CDR3 loop is CATGLRGSYEQYF. Here the CDR3 DNA reads TGTGCCACCGGCCTCCGGGGATCCTACGAGCAGTACTTC.

The V gene is TRBV28, the J gene TRBJ2-7, with 9 bases fitting TRBD2. The CDR3 totals 15 residues. Germline V CDR1 and CDR2: MDHEN, SYDVKM. With 4 bases clipped from V and 0 bases from J, the junction kept 4 bases outside the gene matches. CDR3 coding DNA: TGTGCCAGCAGTTCTAGCGGGACGAACTCCTACGAGCAGTACTTC. It yields the protein CASSSSGTNSYEQYF.

The chain employs TRBV5-1 and TRBJ1-1; 8 bases line up with TRBD1. After removal of 1 base from V and 11 bases from J, the junction contained 16 bases not matched to a gene. This CDR3 has 16 amino acids. The V gene's germline CDR1 is SGHRS and CDR2 YFSETQ. CDR3 sequence (DNA): TGCGCCAGCAGCTTGTCAGCAGGGGGCATCATTAGATCGGCTTTCTTT. Translation: CASSLSAGGIIRSAFF.

The genes are TRBV4-1 and TRBJ2-7; possible D gene TRBD2, 6 bases. V lost 2 bases and J 4 bases, leaving 12 bases between the germline ends. This CDR3 is 14 amino acids long. CDR1 and CDR2 (germline): MGHRA, YSYEKL. CDR3: CASSQPGLQYEQYF. CDR3 bases: TGCGCCAGCAGCCAACCGGGACTGCAATACGAGCAGTACTTC.

The V and J genes are TRBV7-8 and TRBJ1-6, with TRBD1 matching over 7 bases. The V gene's germline CDR1 is SGHVS and CDR2 FQNEAQ. The J segment lost 6 bases and the V segment lost 8 bases, leaving 7 bases of the junction unmatched. CDR3 length equals 14 residues. CDR3 in DNA: TGTGCCAGCGGGCCCGGGACAGCTAATTCACCCCTCCACTTT. Protein: CASGPGTANSPLHF.

About this clone itself: The junction does not match germline at one end; this may be a read error. This chain connects TRBV7-2 to TRBJ1-1; 9 nucleotides match TRBD1. The CDR3 totals 19 residues. Germline V gives CDR1 SGHTA, CDR2 FQGNSA. The CDR3 region has the DNA TGTGCCAGCAGCCTAGCCGAACTGCGGTTGGGACAGGGGAACACTGAAGCTTTCTTT. Translation: CASSLAELRLGQGNTEAFF.

The gene calls are TRBV25-1 and TRBJ1-2; TRBD1 is a possible D gene (5 bases). The CDR3 extends over 16 amino acids. Deletions cut 2 bases from V and 8 bases from J, with 21 bases between. Germline V gene sequence: CDR1 MGHDK, CDR2 SYGVNS. The CDR3 DNA reads as TGTGCCAGCAGTGAACCCGGCCAGGACATTTACATGGGCTACACCTTC. This sequence encodes CASSEPGQDIYMGYTF.

In nucleotides, the CDR3 is TGTGCCATCAGACCGGGACTAGGCAACTACGAGCAGTACTTC. Translation gives CAIRPGLGNYEQYF. This rearrangement joins TRBV10-3 to TRBJ2-7, with TRBD2 matching 8 bases. With 6 bases clipped from V and 3 bases from J, the junction kept 7 bases outside the gene matches. The germline CDR1 and CDR2 sequences are ENHRY and SYGVKD. The CDR3 sequence is 14 residues long.

The J gene is TRBJ2-7, the V gene TRBV10-3, with D tentatively TRBD1 (5 bases). This CDR3 region has 16 residues. V was clipped by 3 bases and J by 0 bases, with 15 bases between them. Per the germline V gene, CDR1 is ENHRY and CDR2 is SYGVKD. CDR3 in amino acids: CAISDPDIVSSYEQYF. The CDR3 DNA follows: TGTGCCATCAGTGACCCGGACATAGTTAGCTCCTACGAGCAGTACTTC.

This chain connects TRBV2 to TRBJ1-3; D ambiguous. The V and J ends lost 5 bases and 0 bases respectively, with 11 bases between them. Germline V CDR1 and CDR2: SNHLY, FYNNEI. CDR3 size: 15 residues. The CDR3 coding sequence is TGTGCCAGCAGTTTCACCGAGAGCTCTGGAAACACCATATATTTT. Encoded protein: CASSFTESSGNTIYF.

The chain has TRBV6-5 and TRBJ2-1; a possible D gene is TRBD1 (6 bases). CDR3 length: 12 residues. Looked up from germline, CDR1 is MNHEY and CDR2 is SVGAGI. Trimming took off 6 bases at V and 8 bases at J, with 11 bases between the two ends. CDR3 region: CASRTNRDEQFF. The CDR3 DNA sequence: TGTGCCAGCAGGACCAACAGGGATGAGCAGTTCTTC.

The V and J genes are TRBV11-3 and TRBJ2-7, with 7 bases matching TRBD2. Germline values: CDR1 SGHNT, CDR2 YENEEA. Trimming removed 8 bases from V and 0 bases from J; junction bases left unmatched: 10. This CDR3 has 15 residues. The CDR3 here is CASSSWGGSSYEQYF. The CDR3 region has the DNA TGTGCCAGCTCCTCGTGGGGGGGATCCTCCTACGAGCAGTACTTC. The complete variable domain, with remaining parts taken from reference TRBV11-3 and TRBJ2-7, reads EAGVVQSPRYKIIEKKQPVAFWCNPISGHNTLYWYLQNLGQGPELLIRYENEEAVDDSQLPKDRFSAERLKGVDSTLKIQPAELGDSAVYLCASSSWGGSSYEQYFGPGTRLTVT.

The CDR3 DNA reads as TGTGCCAGCAGGACCGCCGGGAGCGGGGCCAAAAACATTCAGTACTTC. Translation: CASRTAGSGAKNIQYF. The J gene is TRBJ2-4, the V gene TRBV6-6, with D perhaps matching TRBD2 (6 bases). CDR3 length: 16 amino acids. The V gene's germline CDR1 is MNHNY and CDR2 SVGAGI (reference sequence). Trimming shortened V by 6 bases and J by 1 base, and 16 bases separated the two germline ends.

The rearrangement joins TRBV6-6 to TRBJ2-7, with 9 positions matching TRBD1. CDR1 MNHNY and CDR2 SVGAGI come from the germline V gene (reference sequence). V trimming: 5 bases; J trimming: 3 bases; junction bases outside the gene matches: 11. The CDR3 is 16 amino acids. CDR3 sequence reads: CASSHPTWDRDYEQYF. The DNA for the CDR3 is TGTGCCAGCAGTCACCCCACCTGGGACAGGGACTACGAGCAGTACTTC.

This chain connects TRBV7-6 to TRBJ2-1; 9 bases agree with TRBD2. V gave up 1 base and J gave up 7 bases; unmatched junction bases: 5. Germline assignment: CDR1 SGHVS and CDR2 FNYEAQ. This CDR3 is 15 amino acids long. CDR3 in amino acids: CASSLVASGVNEQFF. In nucleotides, the CDR3 is TGTGCCAGCAGCTTAGTGGCTAGCGGGGTGAATGAGCAGTTCTTC.

The chain uses TRBV5-4 and TRBJ1-5, with D hard to call. The CDR3 loop spans 14 amino acids. Germline V gene sequence: CDR1 SGHNT, CDR2 YYREEE (reference sequence). Trimming took off 4 bases at V and 7 bases at J, with 15 bases between the two ends. The CDR3 coding sequence is TGTGCCAGCAGCCCCGGAGGCCCCGGGCAGCCCCAGCATTTT. Translation: CASSPGGPGQPQHF.

The rearrangement uses TRBV5-4 and TRBJ2-5; 8 bases line up with TRBD1. With 7 bases clipped from V and 0 bases from J, the junction kept 11 bases outside the gene matches. The CDR3 is 16 residues long. Germline loops: CDR1 SGHNT, CDR2 YYREEE (reference sequence). CDR3 coding DNA: TGTGCCAGCTCCGACGGACAGGGATACTACCAAGAGACCCAGTACTTC. Protein sequence: CASSDGQGYYQETQYF.

The chain combines TRBV6-5 with TRBJ2-7, with 9 bases lining up with TRBD2. The CDR3 length is 14 residues. J was trimmed by 2 bases and V by 6 bases; bases with no gene match: 5. Germline loops: CDR1 MNHEY, CDR2 SVGAGI. The CDR3 sequence is CASSRLAAAYEQYF. The CDR3 DNA follows: TGTGCCAGCAGCCGACTAGCGGCTGCCTACGAGCAGTACTTC.

The chain joins TRBV19 to TRBJ1-5; the match to TRBD1 covers 9 bases. Trimming took 5 bases from V and 5 from J; bases not matched to a gene: 10. The CDR3 consists of 16 residues. Germline V lookup: CDR1 LNHDA, CDR2 SQIVND (reference sequence). CDR3 in DNA: TGTGCCAGTAGTCATCACCGGGACAGGGACTATCAGCCCCAGCATTTT. The encoded protein is CASSHHRDRDYQPQHF.

The V and J genes are TRBV5-1 and TRBJ1-2; 7 positions agree with TRBD1. V shed 4 bases and J 4 bases; nucleotides not matched to a gene: 16. CDR3 length: 17 amino acids. Germline CDR1 and CDR2: SGHRS and YFSETQ. The CDR3, as DNA: TGCGCCAGCAGCCGCGGGGACAGCCTCGCGACGGTCTATGGCTACACCTTC. This sequence encodes CASSRGDSLATVYGYTF.

The chain joins TRBV6-1 to TRBJ2-7; 14 bases match TRBD2. CDR1 and CDR2 (germline): MNHNS, SASEGT. Trimming took 6 bases from V and 5 from J; bases not matched to a gene: 3. CDR3 size: 14 residues. The CDR3 nucleotides are TGTGCCAGCAGGACGGGACTAGCGGGAGACGAGCAGTACTTC. Residues: CASRTGLAGDEQYF.

V is TRBV5-1 and J is TRBJ1-5, with D maybe TRBD1 (6 bases). V shed 4 bases and J shed 0 bases, with 17 bases lying between them. In germline, CDR1 is SGHRS, CDR2 YFSETQ. The CDR3 contains 17 residues. The CDR3 reads CASSPGNRVGSNQPQHF. CDR3 DNA sequence: TGCGCCAGCAGCCCTGGAAACAGGGTGGGTAGCAATCAGCCCCAGCATTTT.

In nucleotides, the CDR3 is TGTGCCAGCTCACAGGGGGCCCACGAGCAGTACTTC. Its translation: CASSQGAHEQYF. The chain links TRBV18 to TRBJ2-7; TRBD1 agrees at 7 bases. This CDR3 is 12 amino acids long. Germline assignment: CDR1 KGHSH and CDR2 LQKENI. V was clipped by 4 bases and J by 5 bases; unmatched bases: 2.